This section outlines one TCR beta chain sequence together with its context. The target antigen is unknown. The source of the sample is a study of lymphopenia after photon versus proton radiotherapy. Regarding the study as a whole: Post-nadir diversity loss with photons came from oligoclonal expansion, particularly CD8+ Temra cells. Authors raise, but do not show, better survival with proton therapy. Photon-treated patients lost naive T cells and TCR diversity; proton-treated stayed stable. In patients who died, overall survival fell as post-nadir TCR diversity dropped more.

Assay: immunoSEQ multiplex PCR; the TCRdb copy retains only in-frame clones and omits some. This table holds 55,000 to 85,000 clones, 85% to 95% found once. The TCR was taken from a woman in her thirties or forties with cholangiocarcinoma. Here the sequenced sample was peripheral blood, taken from a patient treated with photon-based radiotherapy.

CDR3 DNA sequence: TGTGCCAGCAGCTCCGGACTAGCGGGGGGCATCTCAGATACGCAGTATTTT. It is translated as CASSSGLAGGISDTQYF. The chain has TRBV11-3 and TRBJ2-3, with TRBD2 identical over 14 bases. Germline lookup yields CDR1 SGHNT and CDR2 YENEEA. V was pared by 4 bases and J by 4 bases, with 7 bases of the junction left unmatched. The CDR3 is 17 residues long.